Below are 8 T cell receptor beta chains sequenced from a single sample in a study of T cells in Graves' hyperthyroidism and ophthalmopathy. Amplified regions were TCR beta CDR3 sequences from RNA transcripts. In the first-round RT-PCR of the TCR CDR3, the HTBI primer set was used. In TCRdb, the multiplex PCR reads were re-called with MiXCR into one record per CDR3 protein. The table includes roughly 350,000 distinct CDR3 sequences, around 13% detected once. The sample comprised blood. The source of these receptors is a woman under 40 with Graves' hyperthyroidism.

This clonotype was recorded many times. The V and J genes are TRBV28 and TRBJ2-7; D is perhaps TRBD1 (6 bases). Germline loops: CDR1 MDHEN, CDR2 SYDVKM. Trimming removed 10 bases from V and 1 base from J, with 11 bases in between. The CDR3 runs 12 residues. This CDR3 is CATGHISYEQYF. CDR3 bases: TGTGCCACGGGACATATATCCTACGAGCAGTACTTC.

Worth noting for this clonotype: A much bigger clone sits one base away, suggesting this may be a read error. This chain uses TRBV7-9 with TRBJ2-7, with 9 bases identical to TRBD2. From germline, CDR1 is SEHNR and CDR2 FQNEAQ (reference sequence). The CDR3 spans 14 residues. The ends lost 5 bases at V and 1 base at J; junction bases unmatched: 3. The chain's CDR3 is CASSHSGSSYEQYF. For the CDR3, the DNA is TGTGCCAGCAGCCATAGCGGGAGTTCCTACGAGCAGTACTTC.

The chain combines TRBV9 with TRBJ1-2; no definite D call. V lost 3 bases to trimming and J lost 8 bases, with 17 bases between them. This CDR3 is 14 amino acids long. CDR1 and CDR2 from the germline V gene are SGDLS and YYNGEE. CDR3 nucleotide sequence: TGTGCCAGCAGCGATAATGATATTGGCTACGGCTACACCTTC. Its protein is CASSDNDIGYGYTF.

This clonotype was counted at least ten times. The rearrangement links TRBV12-3 or TRBV12-4 to TRBJ2-7; 11 bases fit TRBD1. The V and J ends lost 3 bases and 7 bases, in that order; junction bases with no gene match: 8. This CDR3 is built from 15 residues. CDR3 in DNA: TGTGCCAGCAGTTTCCTCGGACAGGGGGCGGGTGAGCAGTACTTC. Translation: CASSFLGQGAGEQYF.

This chain links TRBV3-1 with TRBJ2-7, with a tentative D call TRBD2 (6 bases). Germline-derived CDR1 and CDR2 are LGHDT and YNNKEL (reference sequence). V lost 1 base and J 7 bases, leaving 17 bases between the germline ends. The CDR3 sequence is 15 residues long. The CDR3 loop is CASSQGRTRGKEQYF. CDR3 in DNA: TGTGCCAGCAGCCAAGGTCGGACTCGGGGGAAAGAGCAGTACTTC.

The CDR3 reads CASSPRTGEAYEQYF. CDR3 DNA sequence: TGTGCCAGCAGCCCTCGGACAGGGGAGGCCTACGAGCAGTACTTC. J is TRBJ2-7 and V is TRBV13; TRBD1 matches 9 bases. V lost 5 bases and J lost 2; bases outside the gene matches: 7. Germline V gene lookup returns CDR1 PRHDT and CDR2 FYEKMQ (reference sequence). The CDR3 runs 15 residues.

V usage is TRBV4-1 and J usage is TRBJ2-1; D remains ambiguous. Germline lookup yields CDR1 MGHRA and CDR2 YSYEKL. The CDR3 has 13 amino acids. V lost 1 base, J lost 8 bases, and 9 bases lay in between. The DNA of the CDR3 is TGCGCCAGCAGCCAAGTTTTTAGGGATGAGCAGTTCTTC. Its protein is CASSQVFRDEQFF.

CDR3 protein: CASALGGTGELFF. CDR3 DNA: TGTGCCAGCGCTTTAGGAGGGACCGGGGAGCTGTTTTTT. The chain joins TRBV28 to TRBJ2-2; tentatively, D is TRBD2 (6 bases). Trimming left V 8 bases short and J 5 bases short, with 12 bases between. There are 13 residues in the CDR3. Germline CDR1 MDHEN, CDR2 SYDVKM.